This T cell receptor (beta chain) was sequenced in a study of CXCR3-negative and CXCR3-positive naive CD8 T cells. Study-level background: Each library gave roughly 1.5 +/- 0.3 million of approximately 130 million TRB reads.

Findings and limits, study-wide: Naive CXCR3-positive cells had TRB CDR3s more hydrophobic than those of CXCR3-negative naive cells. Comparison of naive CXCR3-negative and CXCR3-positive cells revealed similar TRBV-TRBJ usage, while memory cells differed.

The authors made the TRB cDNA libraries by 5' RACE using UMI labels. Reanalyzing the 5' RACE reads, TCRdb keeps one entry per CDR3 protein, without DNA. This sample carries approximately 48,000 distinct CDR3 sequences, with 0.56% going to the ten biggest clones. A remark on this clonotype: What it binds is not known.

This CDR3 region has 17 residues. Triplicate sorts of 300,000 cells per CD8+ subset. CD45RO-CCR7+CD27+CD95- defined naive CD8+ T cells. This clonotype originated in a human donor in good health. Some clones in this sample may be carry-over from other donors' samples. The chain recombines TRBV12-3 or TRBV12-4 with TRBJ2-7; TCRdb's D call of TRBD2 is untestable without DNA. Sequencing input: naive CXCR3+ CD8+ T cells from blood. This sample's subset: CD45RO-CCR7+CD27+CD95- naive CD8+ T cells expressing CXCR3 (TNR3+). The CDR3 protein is CASSFPTLAGGTYEQYF.